The clone carrying this T cell receptor beta chain was observed a single time. Its specificity is not known. Produced via immunoSEQ multiplex PCR; TCRdb's table is partial and in-frame only. The data hold about 38,000 clones, with 82% observed a single time. V lost 1 base and J lost 3; bases outside the gene matches: 5. Germline CDR1 reads MNHNS; CDR2 reads SASEGT. The CDR3 totals 15 residues. The data stem from a study of vaccination effects on CD4 cells after COVID-19. Sequencing followed a ViraFEST assay step that expanded antigen-specific CD4+ T cells with viral peptide pools. Researchers isolated CD4+ T cells once less than twelve days of culture had elapsed. Two doses of BNT162b2 or mRNA-1273 vaccine were administered to participants.

The TCR originated in a human donor who received a COVID-19 vaccine. Some clones in this sample may be carry-over from other donors' samples. The rearrangement links TRBV6-1 to TRBJ2-5, with TRBD2 identical over 7 bases. The sample in question was CD4+ T cells from PBMCs cultured with HCoV-NL63 spike peptides, obtained after COVID-19 vaccination. CDR3 sequence reads: CASSEVYGGEETQYF. The CDR3 coding sequence is TGTGCCAGCAGTGAAGTATATGGGGGGGAAGAGACCCAGTACTTC.